A single sample gave rise to the 2 T cell receptor beta chains below, sequenced in a study of blood T cell repertoires in COVID-19. Generated by immunoSEQ multiplex PCR, the TCRdb table keeps only in-frame clones and is missing some. Of approximately 130,000 clones in the sample, approximately 80% are singletons; the top ten hold over 7.5%. Sample: peripheral blood. These receptors all stem from a woman aged 60-75 years with active or convalescent COVID-19.

The chain employs TRBV11-2 and TRBJ2-2, with 7 bases that match TRBD2. Germline loops: CDR1 SGHAT, CDR2 FQNNGV. V lost 5 bases to trimming and J lost 0 bases; unmatched junction nucleotides: 6. The CDR3 extends over 16 amino acids. In DNA, the CDR3 is TGTGCCAGCAGCGTATCGGGAGGCGCGAACACCGGGGAGCTGTTTTTT. As protein: CASSVSGGANTGELFF. The entire variable domain, with the rest obtained from reference TRBV11-2 and TRBJ2-2, is as follows: EAGVAQSPRYKIIEKRQSVAFWCNPISGHATLYWYQQILGQGPKLLIQFQNNGVVDDSQLPKDRFSAERLKGVDSTLKIQPAKLEDSAVYLCASSVSGGANTGELFFGEGSRLTVL.

V is TRBV29-1 and J is TRBJ1-2; no clear D gene. The length of the CDR3 is 13 residues. The V gene lost 5 bases and the J gene lost 6 bases, with 16 bases spanning the gap. CDR1 is SQVTM and CDR2 is ANQGSEA in the germline V gene. The CDR3 DNA reads TGCAGCGTTAAGGAGGGTCCGCCGGATGGCTACACCTTC. It encodes CSVKEGPPDGYTF.